The present T cell receptor beta chain was sequenced within a study of T cells in Graves' hyperthyroidism and ophthalmopathy. Study outcomes and limitations: Ophthalmopathy was told apart from stable hyperthyroidism by a 13 V-J model.

TCR beta CDR3 sequences were amplified from RNA transcripts. Initially, a first-round RT-PCR of the TCR CDR3 employed the HTBI primer set. MiXCR, run by TCRdb on the multiplex PCR reads, gives a single entry per CDR3 protein. The sample holds about 380,000 distinct CDR3 sequences, about 18% seen once. V lost 1 base and J lost 3, with 10 bases in between. There are 14 residues in the CDR3. The germline gives CDR1 MGHRA, CDR2 YSYEKL. In this sample, this clonotype turned up a few times. Antigen unknown. Disease duration was under 3 months in the ophthalmopathy patients, who also had a Clinical Activity Score of at least 3 and a NOSPECS grade of at least 4. Any patient presenting with uncontrolled infection, other autoimmune disease, pregnancy or lactation was left out.

This clonotype was sampled from a man aged 18 to 30 with Graves' ophthalmopathy. The sample comprised blood. The chain has TRBV4-1 and TRBJ2-7; D gene uncertain. The CDR3 loop is CASSQAVGLYEQYF. The CDR3 region has the DNA TGCGCCAGCAGCCAAGCTGTCGGTCTCTACGAGCAGTACTTC.